One TCR beta chain is described in this entry. In Cohort 3, a recovered donor had either two negative PCRs, clearance, or symptom resolution. CDR3 length: 15 residues. Germline CDR1 reads LGHNA; CDR2 reads YSLEER. V lost 1 base, J lost 5 bases, and 14 bases lay in between. This sample stems from a study of blood T cell repertoires in COVID-19. Overall study context: T cells, B-cell-depleted T cells, or PBMCs provided the cDNA or gDNA that served as material.

Generated by immunoSEQ multiplex PCR, the TCRdb table keeps only in-frame clones and is missing some. The table includes approximately 170,000 clones, 75% to 90% detected once. The J gene is TRBJ1-2, the V gene TRBV4-3; possible D gene TRBD1, 6 bases. Sequenced input: PBMCs or T cells enriched from blood (not recorded which). This TCR came from a woman aged 18-30 years who had recovered from COVID-19. The CDR3, as DNA: TGCGCCAGCAGCCAAGGGTTGGGTCAGGGGTATGGCTACACCTTC. Translation: CASSQGLGQGYGYTF.